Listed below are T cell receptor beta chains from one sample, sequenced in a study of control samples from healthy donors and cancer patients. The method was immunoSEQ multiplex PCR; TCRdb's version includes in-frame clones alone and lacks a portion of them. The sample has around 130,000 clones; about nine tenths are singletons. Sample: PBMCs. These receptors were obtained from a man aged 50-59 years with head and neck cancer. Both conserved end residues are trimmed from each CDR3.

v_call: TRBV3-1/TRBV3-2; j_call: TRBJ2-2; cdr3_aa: ASSPTGGAYTGELF
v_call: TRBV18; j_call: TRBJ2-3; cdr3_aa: ASSPSTSGIDTQY
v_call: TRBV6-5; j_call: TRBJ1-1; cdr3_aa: ASSFAGGANTEAF
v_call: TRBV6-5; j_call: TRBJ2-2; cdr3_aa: ASGYFPPTGTGELF
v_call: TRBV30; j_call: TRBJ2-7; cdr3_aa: AWRRGNTFEQY
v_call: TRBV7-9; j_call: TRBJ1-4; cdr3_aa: ASGQQGSNEKLF
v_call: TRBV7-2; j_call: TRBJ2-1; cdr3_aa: ASSPPLGLPQTGEQF
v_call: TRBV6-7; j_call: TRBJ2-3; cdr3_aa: ASSYYDVLRLAGSTDTQY
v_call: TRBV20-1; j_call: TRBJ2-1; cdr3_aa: SASRQRYNEQF
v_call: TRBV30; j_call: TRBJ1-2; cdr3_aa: AWKSVGYT
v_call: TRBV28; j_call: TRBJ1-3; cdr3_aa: ASILGFSGNTIY
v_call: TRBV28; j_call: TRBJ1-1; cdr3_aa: ASRPKGENTEAF
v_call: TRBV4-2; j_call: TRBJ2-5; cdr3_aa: ASSPLAGGGETQY
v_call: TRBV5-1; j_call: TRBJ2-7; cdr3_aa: ASTPQDLSYEQY
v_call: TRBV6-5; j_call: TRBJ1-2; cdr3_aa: ASMRNGPYGYT
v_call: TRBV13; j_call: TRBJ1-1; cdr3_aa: ASSPPGQGFAEAF
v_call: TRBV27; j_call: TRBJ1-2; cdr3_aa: ASSLLPGQGTYGYT
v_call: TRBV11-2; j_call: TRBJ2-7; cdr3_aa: ASSSGLAGGPVAYEQY
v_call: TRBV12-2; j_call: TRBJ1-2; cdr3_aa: ASRQNQGGLYGYT
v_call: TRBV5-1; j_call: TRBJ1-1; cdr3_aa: ASSFRRQGATEAF
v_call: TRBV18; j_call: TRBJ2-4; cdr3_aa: ASSPGLLAKNIQY
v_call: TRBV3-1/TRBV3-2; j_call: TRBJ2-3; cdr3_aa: ASSPTSRGSTDTQY
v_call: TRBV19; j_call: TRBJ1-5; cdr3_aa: ASSMTAGQPQH
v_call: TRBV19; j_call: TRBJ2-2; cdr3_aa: ASTLAVPSTGELF
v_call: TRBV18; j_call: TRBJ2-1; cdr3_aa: ASSPPGQDEQF
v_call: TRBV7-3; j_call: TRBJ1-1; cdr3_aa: ASSSTVNTEAF
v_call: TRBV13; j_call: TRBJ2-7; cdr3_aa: ASSSDRRGEQY
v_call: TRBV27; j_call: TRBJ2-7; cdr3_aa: ASSRTGSLGEQY
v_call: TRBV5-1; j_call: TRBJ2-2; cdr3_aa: ASSVEEGGELF
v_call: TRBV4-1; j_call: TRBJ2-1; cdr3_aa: ASSTEGTVYNEQF
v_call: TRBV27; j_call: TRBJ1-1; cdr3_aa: ASSFILNTEAF
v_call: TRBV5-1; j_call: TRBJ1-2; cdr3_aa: ASSLFPDRDGYT